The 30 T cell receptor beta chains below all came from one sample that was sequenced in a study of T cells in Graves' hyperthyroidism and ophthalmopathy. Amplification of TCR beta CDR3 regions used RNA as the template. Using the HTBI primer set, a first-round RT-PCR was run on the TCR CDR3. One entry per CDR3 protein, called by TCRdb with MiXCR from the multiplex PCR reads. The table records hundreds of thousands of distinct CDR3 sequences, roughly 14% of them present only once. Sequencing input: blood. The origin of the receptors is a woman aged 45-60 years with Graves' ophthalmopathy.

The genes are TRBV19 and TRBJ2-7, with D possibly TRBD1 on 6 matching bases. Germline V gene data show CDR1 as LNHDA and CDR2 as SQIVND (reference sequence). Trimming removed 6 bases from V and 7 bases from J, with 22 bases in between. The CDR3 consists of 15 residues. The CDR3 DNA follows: TGTGCCAGTAGCCGGGAACAGGGCCGGAGAGGGGAGCAGTACTTC. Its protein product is CASSREQGRRGEQYF.

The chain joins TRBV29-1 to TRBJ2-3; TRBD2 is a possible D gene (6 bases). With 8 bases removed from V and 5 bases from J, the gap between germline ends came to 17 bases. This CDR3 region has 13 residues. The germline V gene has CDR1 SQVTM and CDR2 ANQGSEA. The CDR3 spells CSSRRLVVDTQYF. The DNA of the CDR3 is TGCAGCTCCCGAAGACTAGTTGTAGATACGCAGTATTTT.

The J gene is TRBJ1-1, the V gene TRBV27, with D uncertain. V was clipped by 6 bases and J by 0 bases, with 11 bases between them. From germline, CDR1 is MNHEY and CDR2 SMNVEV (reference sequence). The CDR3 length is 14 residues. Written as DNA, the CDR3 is TGTGCCAGCAGCTCGGATTTAATGAACACTGAAGCTTTCTTT. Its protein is CASSSDLMNTEAFF.

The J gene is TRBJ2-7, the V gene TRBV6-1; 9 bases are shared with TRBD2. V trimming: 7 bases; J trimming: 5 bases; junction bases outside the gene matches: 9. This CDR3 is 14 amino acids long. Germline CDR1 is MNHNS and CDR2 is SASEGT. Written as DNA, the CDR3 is TGTGCCAGCACCAGCGGGAGGACTTGGCACGAGCAGTACTTC. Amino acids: CASTSGRTWHEQYF.

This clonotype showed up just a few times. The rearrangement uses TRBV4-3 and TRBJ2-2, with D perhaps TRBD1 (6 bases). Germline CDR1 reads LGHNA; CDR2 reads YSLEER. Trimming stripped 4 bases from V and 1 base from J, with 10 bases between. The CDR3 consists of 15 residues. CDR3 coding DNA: TGCGCCAGCAGCCCCGGACAGTTGAACACCGGGGAGCTGTTTTTT. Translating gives CASSPGQLNTGELFF.

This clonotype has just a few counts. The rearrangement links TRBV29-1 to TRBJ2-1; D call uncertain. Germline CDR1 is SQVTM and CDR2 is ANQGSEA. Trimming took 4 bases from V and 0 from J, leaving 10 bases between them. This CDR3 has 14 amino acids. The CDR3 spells CSVGFGGSYNEQFF. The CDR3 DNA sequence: TGCAGCGTTGGTTTCGGCGGCTCCTACAATGAGCAGTTCTTC.

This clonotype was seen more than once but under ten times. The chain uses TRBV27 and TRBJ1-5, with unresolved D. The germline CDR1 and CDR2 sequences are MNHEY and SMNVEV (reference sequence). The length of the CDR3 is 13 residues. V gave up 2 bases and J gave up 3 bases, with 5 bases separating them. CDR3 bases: TGTGCCAGCAGTTTAACTTACAATCAGCCCCAGCATTTT. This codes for CASSLTYNQPQHF.

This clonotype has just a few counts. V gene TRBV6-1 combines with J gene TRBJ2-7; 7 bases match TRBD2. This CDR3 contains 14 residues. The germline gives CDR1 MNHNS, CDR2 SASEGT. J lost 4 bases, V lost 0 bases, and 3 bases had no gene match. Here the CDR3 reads CASSEARGYYEQYF. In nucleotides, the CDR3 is TGTGCCAGCAGTGAAGCGCGGGGGTATTACGAGCAGTACTTC.

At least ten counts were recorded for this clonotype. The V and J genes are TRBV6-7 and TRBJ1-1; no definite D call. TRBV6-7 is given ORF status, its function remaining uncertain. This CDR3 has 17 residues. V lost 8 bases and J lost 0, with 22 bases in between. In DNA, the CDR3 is TGTGCCAGCCATACCGTCGTTAGACGACAAATGAACACTGAAGCTTTCTTT. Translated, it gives CASHTVVRRQMNTEAFF.

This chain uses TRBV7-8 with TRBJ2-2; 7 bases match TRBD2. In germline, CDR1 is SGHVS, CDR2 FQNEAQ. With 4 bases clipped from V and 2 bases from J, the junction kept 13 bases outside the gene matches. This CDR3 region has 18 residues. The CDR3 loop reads CASSSRATSSVNTGELFF. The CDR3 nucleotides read TGTGCCAGCAGCTCAAGGGCGACTAGCAGTGTCAACACCGGGGAGCTGTTTTTT.

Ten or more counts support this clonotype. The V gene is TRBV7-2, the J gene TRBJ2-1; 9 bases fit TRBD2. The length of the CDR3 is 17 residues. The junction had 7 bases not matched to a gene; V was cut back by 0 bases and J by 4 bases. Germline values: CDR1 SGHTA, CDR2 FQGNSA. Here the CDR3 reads CASSLALLAGEYNEQFF. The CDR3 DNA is TGTGCCAGCAGCTTAGCGCTTTTAGCGGGAGAATACAATGAGCAGTTCTTC. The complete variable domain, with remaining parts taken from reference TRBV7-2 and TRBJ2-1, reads GAGVSQSPSNKVTEKGKDVELRCDPISGHTALYWYRQSLGQGLEFLIYFQGNSAPDKSGLPSDRFSAERTGGSVSTLTIQRTQQEDSAVYLCASSLALLAGEYNEQFFGPGTRLTVL.

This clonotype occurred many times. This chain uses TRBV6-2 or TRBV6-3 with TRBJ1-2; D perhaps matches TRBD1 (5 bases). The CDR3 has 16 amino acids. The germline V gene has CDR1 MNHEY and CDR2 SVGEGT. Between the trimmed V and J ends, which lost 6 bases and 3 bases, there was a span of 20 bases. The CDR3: CASRTRVAGRDYGYTF. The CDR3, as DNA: TGTGCCAGCAGAACAAGAGTGGCAGGGAGAGACTATGGCTACACCTTC.

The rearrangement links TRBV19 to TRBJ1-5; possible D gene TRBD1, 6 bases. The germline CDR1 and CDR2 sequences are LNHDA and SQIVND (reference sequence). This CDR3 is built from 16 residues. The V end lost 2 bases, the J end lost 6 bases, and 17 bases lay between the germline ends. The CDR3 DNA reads TGTGCCAGTAGTATAATCTCCGGGGGGCCTGTTCAGCCCCAGCATTTT. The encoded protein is CASSIISGGPVQPQHF.

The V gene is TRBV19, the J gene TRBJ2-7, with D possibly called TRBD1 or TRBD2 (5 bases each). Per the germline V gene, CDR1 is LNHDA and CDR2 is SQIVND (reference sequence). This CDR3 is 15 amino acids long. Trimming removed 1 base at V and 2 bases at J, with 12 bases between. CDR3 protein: CASSIGDERTYEQYF. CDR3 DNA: TGTGCCAGTAGTATAGGGGACGAGAGGACCTACGAGCAGTACTTC.

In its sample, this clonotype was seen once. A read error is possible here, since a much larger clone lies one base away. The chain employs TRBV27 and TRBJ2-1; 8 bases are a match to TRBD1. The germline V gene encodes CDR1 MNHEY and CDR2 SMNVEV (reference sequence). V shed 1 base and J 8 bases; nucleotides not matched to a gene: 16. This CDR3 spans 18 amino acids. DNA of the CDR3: TGTGCCAGCAGTTTATTTGCAGGGTGGAGGACAGGGCTCGATGAGCAGTTCTTC. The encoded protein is CASSLFAGWRTGLDEQFF.

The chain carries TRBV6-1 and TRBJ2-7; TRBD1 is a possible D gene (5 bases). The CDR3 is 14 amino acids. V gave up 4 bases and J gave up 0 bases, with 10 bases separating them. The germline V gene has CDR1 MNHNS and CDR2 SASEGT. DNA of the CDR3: TGTGCCAGCAGTGTCGCAGACAGCTCCTACGAGCAGTACTTC. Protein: CASSVADSSYEQYF.

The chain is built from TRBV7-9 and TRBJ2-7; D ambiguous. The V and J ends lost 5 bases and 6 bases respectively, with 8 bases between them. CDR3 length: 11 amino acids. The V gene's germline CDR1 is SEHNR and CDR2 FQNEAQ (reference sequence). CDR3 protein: CASSNFGEQYF. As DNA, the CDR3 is TGTGCCAGCAGCAACTTCGGCGAGCAGTACTTC.

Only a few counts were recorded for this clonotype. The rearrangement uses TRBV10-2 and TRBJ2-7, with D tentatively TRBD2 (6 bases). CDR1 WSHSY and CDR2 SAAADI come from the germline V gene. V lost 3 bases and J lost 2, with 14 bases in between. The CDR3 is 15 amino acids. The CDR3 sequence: CASSDFGTPPYEQYF. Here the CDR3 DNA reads TGCGCCAGCAGTGACTTCGGGACTCCTCCCTACGAGCAGTACTTC.

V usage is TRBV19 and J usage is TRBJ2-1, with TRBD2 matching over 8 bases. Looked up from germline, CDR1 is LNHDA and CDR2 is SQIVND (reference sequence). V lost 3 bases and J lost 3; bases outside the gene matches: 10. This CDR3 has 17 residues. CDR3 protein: CASSITTGLGGYNEQFF. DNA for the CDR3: TGTGCCAGTAGTATTACCACGGGACTAGGAGGCTACAATGAGCAGTTCTTC. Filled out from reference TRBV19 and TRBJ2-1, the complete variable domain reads DGGITQSPKYLFRKEGQNVTLSCEQNLNHDAMYWYRQDPGQGLRLIYYSQIVNDFQKGDIAEGYSVSREKKESFPLTVTSAQKNPTAFYLCASSITTGLGGYNEQFFGPGTRLTVL.

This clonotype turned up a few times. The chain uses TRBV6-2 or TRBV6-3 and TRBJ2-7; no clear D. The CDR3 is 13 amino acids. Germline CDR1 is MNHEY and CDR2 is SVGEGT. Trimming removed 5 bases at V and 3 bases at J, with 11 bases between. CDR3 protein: CASSLRSRYEQYF. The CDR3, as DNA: TGTGCCAGCAGTCTCAGGAGTCGCTACGAGCAGTACTTC.

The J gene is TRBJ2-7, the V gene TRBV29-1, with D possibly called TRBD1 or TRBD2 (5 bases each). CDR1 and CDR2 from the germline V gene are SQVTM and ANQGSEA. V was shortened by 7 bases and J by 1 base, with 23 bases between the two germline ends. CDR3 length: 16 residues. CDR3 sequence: CSGAATRGLSSYEQYF. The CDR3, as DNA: TGCAGCGGAGCCGCAACCCGGGGCCTATCGTCCTACGAGCAGTACTTC.

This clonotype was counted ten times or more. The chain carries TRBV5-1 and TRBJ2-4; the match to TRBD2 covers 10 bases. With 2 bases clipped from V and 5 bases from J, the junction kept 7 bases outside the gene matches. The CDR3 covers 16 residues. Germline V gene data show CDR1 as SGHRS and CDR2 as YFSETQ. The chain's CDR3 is CASSLAGGPDQNIQYF. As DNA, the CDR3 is TGCGCCAGCAGCTTAGCGGGAGGGCCTGACCAAAACATTCAGTACTTC.

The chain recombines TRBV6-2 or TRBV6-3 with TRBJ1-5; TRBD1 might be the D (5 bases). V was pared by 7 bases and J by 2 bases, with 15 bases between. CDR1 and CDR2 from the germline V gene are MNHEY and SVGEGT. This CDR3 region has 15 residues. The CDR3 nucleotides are TGTGCCAGCACCCAGGACAACCGGGGCAATCAGCCCCAGCATTTT. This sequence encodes CASTQDNRGNQPQHF.

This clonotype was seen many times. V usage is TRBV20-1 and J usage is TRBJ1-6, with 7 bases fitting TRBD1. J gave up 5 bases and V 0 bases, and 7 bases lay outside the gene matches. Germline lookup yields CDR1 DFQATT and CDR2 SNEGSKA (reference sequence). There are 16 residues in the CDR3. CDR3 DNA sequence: TGCAGTGCTAGAGACCGCTTGGGACAGAATAATTCACCCCTCCACTTT. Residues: CSARDRLGQNNSPLHF.

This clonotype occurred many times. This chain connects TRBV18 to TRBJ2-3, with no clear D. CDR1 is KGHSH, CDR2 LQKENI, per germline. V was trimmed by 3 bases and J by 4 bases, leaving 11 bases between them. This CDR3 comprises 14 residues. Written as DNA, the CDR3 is TGTGCCAGCTCACCTAAAGCGTCGGCAGATACGCAGTATTTT. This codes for CASSPKASADTQYF.

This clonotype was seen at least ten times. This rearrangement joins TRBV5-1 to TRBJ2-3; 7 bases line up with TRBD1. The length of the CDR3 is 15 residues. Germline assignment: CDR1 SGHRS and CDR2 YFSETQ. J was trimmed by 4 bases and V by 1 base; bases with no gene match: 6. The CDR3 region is CASSLQGTGADTQYF. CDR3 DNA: TGCGCCAGCAGCTTGCAGGGCACAGGGGCAGATACGCAGTATTTT.

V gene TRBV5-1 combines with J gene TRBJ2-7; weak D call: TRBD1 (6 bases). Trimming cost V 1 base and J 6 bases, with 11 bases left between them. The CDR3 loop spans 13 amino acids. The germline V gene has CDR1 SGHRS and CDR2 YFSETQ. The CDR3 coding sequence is TGCGCCAGCAGCTTGAGGGACAAGGTCGAGCAGTACTTC. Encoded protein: CASSLRDKVEQYF.

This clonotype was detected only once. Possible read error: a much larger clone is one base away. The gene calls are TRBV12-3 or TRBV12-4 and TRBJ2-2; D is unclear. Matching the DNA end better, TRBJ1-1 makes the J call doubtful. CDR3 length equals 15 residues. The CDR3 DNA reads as TGTGCCAGCAGTTCCCTTCTTGGACGGGCCCGAGGAGCTTTCTTT. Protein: CASSSLLGRARGAFF.

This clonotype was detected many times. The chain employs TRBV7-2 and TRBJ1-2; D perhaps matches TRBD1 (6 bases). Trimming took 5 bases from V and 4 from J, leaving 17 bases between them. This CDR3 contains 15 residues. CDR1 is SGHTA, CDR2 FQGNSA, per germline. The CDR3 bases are TGTGCCAGCAGCACCCGACAGGCCATTACCTATGGCTACACCTTC. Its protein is CASSTRQAITYGYTF.

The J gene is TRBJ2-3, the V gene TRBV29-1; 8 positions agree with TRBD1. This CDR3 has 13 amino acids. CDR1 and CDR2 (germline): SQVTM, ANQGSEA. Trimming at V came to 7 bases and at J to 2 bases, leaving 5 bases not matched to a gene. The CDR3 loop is CSARDRYTDTQYF. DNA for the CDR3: TGCAGCGCCCGGGACAGGTACACAGATACGCAGTATTTT.